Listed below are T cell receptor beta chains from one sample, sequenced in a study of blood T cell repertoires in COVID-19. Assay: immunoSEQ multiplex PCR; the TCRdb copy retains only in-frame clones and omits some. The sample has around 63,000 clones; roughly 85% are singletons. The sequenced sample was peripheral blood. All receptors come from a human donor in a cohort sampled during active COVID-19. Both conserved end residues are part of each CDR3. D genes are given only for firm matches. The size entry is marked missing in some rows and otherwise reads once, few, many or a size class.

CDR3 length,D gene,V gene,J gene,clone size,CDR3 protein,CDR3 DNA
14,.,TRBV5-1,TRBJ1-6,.,CASSEGGSNSPLHF,TGCGCCAGCAGCGAAGGCGGGAGTAATTCACCCCTCCACTTT
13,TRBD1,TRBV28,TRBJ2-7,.,CASRKDRPHEQYF,TGTGCCAGCAGGAAGGACAGGCCCCACGAGCAGTACTTC
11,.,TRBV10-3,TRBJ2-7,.,CAISVSSEQYF,TGTGCCATCAGCGTATCCTCCGAGCAGTACTTC
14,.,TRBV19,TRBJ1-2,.,CASSMPGGNYGYTF,TGTGCCAGTAGTATGCCCGGAGGTAACTATGGCTACACCTTC
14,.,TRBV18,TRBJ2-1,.,CASSRQPGFYEQFF,TGTGCCAGCTCTCGGCAGCCGGGGTTCTATGAGCAGTTCTTC
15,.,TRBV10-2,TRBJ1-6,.,CASSESMQGGSPLHF,TGCGCCAGCAGTGAGTCGATGCAGGGAGGATCACCCCTCCACTTT
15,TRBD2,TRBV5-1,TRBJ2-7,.,CASSQTSGSSYEQYF,TGCGCCAGCAGTCAGACTAGCGGGAGCTCCTACGAGCAGTACTTC
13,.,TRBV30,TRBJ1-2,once,CAWSVQGGSGYTF,TGTGCCTGGAGTGTTCAGGGAGGTAGTGGCTACACCTTC
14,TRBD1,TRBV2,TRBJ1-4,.,CASSATGVGEKLFF,TGTGCCAGCAGCGCGACAGGGGTGGGGGAAAAACTGTTTTTT
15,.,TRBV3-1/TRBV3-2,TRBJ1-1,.,CASSQDPDLNTEAFF,TGTGCCAGCAGCCAAGACCCAGACTTGAACACTGAAGCTTTCTTT
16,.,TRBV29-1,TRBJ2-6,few,CSVVATVISGANVLTF,TGCAGCGTTGTTGCGACAGTCATCTCTGGGGCCAACGTCCTGACTTTC
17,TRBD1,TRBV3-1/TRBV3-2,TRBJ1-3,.,CASSTSRGQGKGNTIYF,TGTGCCAGCAGCACCTCCAGGGGACAGGGGAAAGGAAACACCATATATTTT
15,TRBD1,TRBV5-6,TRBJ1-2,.,CASSFQGAPNYGYTF,TGTGCCAGCAGCTTCCAGGGGGCGCCTAACTATGGCTACACCTTC
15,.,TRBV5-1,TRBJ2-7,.,CASSLGYESSYEQYF,TGCGCCAGCAGCTTGGGCTACGAAAGCTCCTACGAGCAGTACTTC
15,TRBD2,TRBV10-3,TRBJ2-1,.,CAISEGAGGSNEQFF,TGTGCCATCAGTGAAGGAGCGGGAGGTTCCAATGAGCAGTTCTTC
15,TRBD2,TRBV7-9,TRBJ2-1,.,CASAASGRLKNEQFF,TGTGCCAGCGCGGCTAGCGGGAGGTTAAAGAATGAGCAGTTCTTC
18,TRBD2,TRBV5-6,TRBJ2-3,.,CASSPGLAGGGRTDTQYF,TGTGCCAGCAGCCCGGGACTAGCGGGAGGGGGGCGCACAGATACGCAGTATTTT